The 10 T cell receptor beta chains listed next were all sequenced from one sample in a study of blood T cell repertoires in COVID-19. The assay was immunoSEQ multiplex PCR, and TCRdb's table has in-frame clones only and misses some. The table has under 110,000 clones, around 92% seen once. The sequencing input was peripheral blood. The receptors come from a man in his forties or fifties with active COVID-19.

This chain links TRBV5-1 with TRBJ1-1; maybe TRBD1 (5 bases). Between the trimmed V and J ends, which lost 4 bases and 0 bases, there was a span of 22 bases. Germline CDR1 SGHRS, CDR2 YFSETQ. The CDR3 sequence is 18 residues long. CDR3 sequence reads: CASSRGISRTRMNTEAFF. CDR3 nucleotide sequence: TGCGCCAGCAGCAGGGGTATATCGAGGACAAGAATGAACACTGAAGCTTTCTTT.

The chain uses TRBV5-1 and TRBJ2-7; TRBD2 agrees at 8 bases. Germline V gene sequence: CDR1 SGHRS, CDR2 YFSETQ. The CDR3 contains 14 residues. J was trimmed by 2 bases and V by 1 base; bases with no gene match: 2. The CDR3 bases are TGCGCCAGCAGCTTGAGCGGGGGAACCTACGAGCAGTACTTC. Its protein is CASSLSGGTYEQYF.

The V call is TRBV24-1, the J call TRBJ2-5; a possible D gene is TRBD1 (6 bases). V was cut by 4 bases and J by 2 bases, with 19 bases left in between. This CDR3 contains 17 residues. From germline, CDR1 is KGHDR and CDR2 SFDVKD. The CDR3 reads CATSDPRQGRLQETQYF. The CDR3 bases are TGTGCCACCAGTGACCCCCGGCAGGGGCGATTACAAGAGACCCAGTACTTC.

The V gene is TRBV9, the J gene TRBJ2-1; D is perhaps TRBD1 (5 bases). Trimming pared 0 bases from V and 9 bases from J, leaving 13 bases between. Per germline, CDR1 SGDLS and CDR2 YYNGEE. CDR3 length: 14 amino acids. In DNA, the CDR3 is TGTGCCAGCAGCGTAGTTGTGGGAAGGGGTGAGCAGTTCTTC. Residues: CASSVVVGRGEQFF.

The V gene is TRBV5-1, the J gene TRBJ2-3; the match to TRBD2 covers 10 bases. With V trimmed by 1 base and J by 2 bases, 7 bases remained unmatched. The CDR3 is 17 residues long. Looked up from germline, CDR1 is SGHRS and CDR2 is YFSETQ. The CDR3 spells CASSLTASGRATDTQYF. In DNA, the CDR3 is TGCGCCAGCAGCTTGACGGCAAGCGGGAGGGCCACAGATACGCAGTATTTT.

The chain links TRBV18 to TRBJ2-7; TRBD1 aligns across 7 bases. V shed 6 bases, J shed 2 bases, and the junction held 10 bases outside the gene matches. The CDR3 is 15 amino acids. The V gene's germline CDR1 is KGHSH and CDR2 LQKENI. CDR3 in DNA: TGTGCCAGCTCTCCAGAACAGGGGTTACCCTACGAGCAGTACTTC. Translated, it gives CASSPEQGLPYEQYF. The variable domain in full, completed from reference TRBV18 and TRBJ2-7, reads NAGVMQNPRHLVRRRGQEARLRCSPMKGHSHVYWYRQLPEEGLKFMVYLQKENIIDESGMPKERFSAEFPKEGPSILRIQQVVRGDSAAYFCASSPEQGLPYEQYFGPGTRLTVT.

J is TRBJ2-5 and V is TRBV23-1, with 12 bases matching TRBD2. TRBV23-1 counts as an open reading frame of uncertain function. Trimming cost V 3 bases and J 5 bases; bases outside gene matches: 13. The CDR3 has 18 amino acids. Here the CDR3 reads CASSHCDSGTSGWETQYF. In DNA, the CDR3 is TGCGCCAGCAGTCACTGTGACTCCGGGACTAGCGGGTGGGAGACCCAGTACTTC.

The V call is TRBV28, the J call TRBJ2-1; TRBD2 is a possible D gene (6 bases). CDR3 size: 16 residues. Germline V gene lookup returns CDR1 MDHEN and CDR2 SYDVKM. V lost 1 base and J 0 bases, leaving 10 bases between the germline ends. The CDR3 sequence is CASSLLGGTSYNEQFF. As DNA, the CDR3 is TGTGCCAGCAGTTTATTAGGCGGGACCTCCTACAATGAGCAGTTCTTC.

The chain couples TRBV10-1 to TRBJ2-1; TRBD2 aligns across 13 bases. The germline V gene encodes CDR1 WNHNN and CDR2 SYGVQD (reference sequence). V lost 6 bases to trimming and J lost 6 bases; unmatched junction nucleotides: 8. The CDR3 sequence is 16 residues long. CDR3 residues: CASSDTSGRALNEQFF. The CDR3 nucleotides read TGCGCCAGCAGCGATACTAGCGGGAGGGCCCTCAATGAGCAGTTCTTC.

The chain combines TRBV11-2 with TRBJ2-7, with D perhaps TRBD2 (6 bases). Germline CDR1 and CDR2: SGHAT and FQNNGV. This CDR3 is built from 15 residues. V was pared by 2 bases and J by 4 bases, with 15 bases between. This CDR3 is CASSLQPGLTYEQYF. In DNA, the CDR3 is TGTGCCAGCAGCTTACAGCCGGGACTCACATACGAGCAGTACTTC. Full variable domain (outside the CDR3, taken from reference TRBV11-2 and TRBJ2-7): EAGVAQSPRYKIIEKRQSVAFWCNPISGHATLYWYQQILGQGPKLLIQFQNNGVVDDSQLPKDRFSAERLKGVDSTLKIQPAKLEDSAVYLCASSLQPGLTYEQYFGPGTRLTVT.